One and the same sample provided the 32 T cell receptor beta chains below, sequenced in a study of tumor-infiltrating lymphocytes in primary liver carcinoma (dated by TCRdb to the late 2010s). Total RNA and DNA were co-extracted without cell sorting from approximately 20-30 mg of bulk tissue using the AllPrep DNA/RNA mini kit. The instrument was an Illumina HiSeq 2500. TCRbeta-specific cDNA was reverse-transcribed from about 520 ng total RNA using a constant-region primer and ProtoScript II reverse transcriptase. Three nested multiplex PCR rounds, following a slightly modified ARM-PCR procedure, were used to build the TCRbeta libraries. Multiplex TRBV1-TRBV30 forward primers and a Cbeta reverse primer were used in the first two PCR rounds, each of which was run for approximately 11 cycles. The public sequencing data were trimmed at Q25 with fastp and processed into clonotypes with MiXCR by TCRdb, which kept only in-frame beta chains. Entries are consolidated by CDR3 protein sequence, retaining the most common genes and DNA. The sample table shows about 50,000 distinct CDR3 sequences, and over 65% are seen once. The ten largest clones represent around 22% of the sample.

Material: liver tumor tissue from sampling region 5. The sample's cell subset or site label, in plain terms: tumor region T5, tumor centre. These receptor sequences come from a man aged 35-49 years with primary liver carcinoma and hepatitis B virus infection.

Points on this clonotype: At one of its ends the junction is not consistent with the germline gene, which may arise from a read error. V gene TRBV7-9 combines with J gene TRBJ2-1, with 7 bases aligning to TRBD1. Germline CDR1 is SEHNR and CDR2 is FQNEAQ (reference sequence). The CDR3 has 14 amino acids. Here the CDR3 reads CDSILAAGGTEQFF. The CDR3 DNA is TGTGACAGCATCTTAGCTGCAGGGGGTACTGAGCAGTTCTTC.

With respect to this clonotype: One junction end disagrees with the germline gene, perhaps due to a read error. The chain combines TRBV11-1 with TRBJ2-1; 8 nucleotides agree with TRBD2. Germline lookup yields CDR1 SGHAT and CDR2 FQDESV (reference sequence). The CDR3 runs to 16 residues. The CDR3 loop reads CACSLSRGLVVSEQFF. CDR3 bases: TGTGCCTGCAGCTTAAGCAGGGGACTAGTGGTTAGTGAGCAGTTCTTC.

Note on this clonotype: The germline gene is not matched at one end of the junction; a read error may be the cause. This chain joins TRBV11-1 and TRBJ1-6; D gene uncertain. The CDR3 has 13 amino acids. Germline assignment: CDR1 SGHAT and CDR2 FQDESV (reference sequence). CDR3 DNA sequence: TGTGCCCGCAGCCGGAGACTGGTTTCACCCCTTCACTTT. Translated: CARSRRLVSPLHF. The entire variable domain, with the rest obtained from reference TRBV11-1 and TRBJ1-6, is as follows: EAEVAQSPRYKITEKSQAVAFWCDPISGHATLYWYRQILGQGPELLVQFQDESVVDDSQLPKDRFSAERLKGVDSTLKIQPAELGDSAMYLCARSRRLVSPLHFGNGTRLTVT.

Turning to this clonotype: One end of the junction varies from germline; a read error may be responsible. The J gene is TRBJ2-1, the V gene TRBV11-3, with D perhaps matching TRBD2 (6 bases). CDR1 is SGHNT and CDR2 is YENEEA in the germline V gene. The CDR3 runs 13 residues. CDR3 DNA sequence: TGTGTCAGCAGTTTCCGTGGGCCTGGACTACAGTTCTTC. Protein sequence: CVSSFRGPGLQFF. The full variable domain, with the rest looked up from reference TRBV11-3 and TRBJ2-1, is EAGVVQSPRYKIIEKKQPVAFWCNPISGHNTLYWYLQNLGQGPELLIRYENEEAVDDSQLPKDRFSAERLKGVDSTLKIQPAELGDSAVYLCVSSFRGPGLQFFGPGTRLTVL.

This clonotype was seen a few times. The gene calls are TRBV29-1 and TRBJ1-1, with D possibly being TRBD1 (5 bases). This CDR3 has 13 amino acids. CDR1 and CDR2 from the germline V gene are SQVTM and ANQGSEA. Trimming removed 7 bases at V and 0 bases at J, with 12 bases between. This CDR3 reads CSETGRVNTEAFF. In DNA form, the CDR3 reads TGCAGCGAGACGGGACGGGTGAACACTGAAGCTTTCTTT.

This clonotype was counted at least ten times. J is TRBJ1-6 and V is TRBV14; maybe TRBD1 (5 bases). V was clipped by 2 bases and J by 9 bases, with 17 bases between them. The CDR3 loop spans 16 amino acids. Germline-derived CDR1 and CDR2 are SGHDN and FVKESK. CDR3 sequence (DNA): TGTGCCAGCAGCCAAAATGGAGGGGTTAGTAGTTCACCCCTCCACTTT. It encodes CASSQNGGVSSSPLHF.

The V call is TRBV11-1, the J call TRBJ2-2; the D is unclear. CDR1 is SGHAT and CDR2 is FQDESV in the germline V gene (reference sequence). The V end was cut by 4 bases, the J end by 6 bases, with 15 bases between. The CDR3 loop spans 15 amino acids. The CDR3 coding sequence is TGTGCCAGCAGCTATGTAGGACCCTTCTCCGGGGAGCTGTTTTTT. Protein sequence: CASSYVGPFSGELFF.

J is TRBJ2-1 and V is TRBV11-2; TRBD2 might be the D (5 bases). Trimming shortened V by 9 bases and J by 5 bases, and 17 bases separated the two germline ends. Looked up from germline, CDR1 is SGHAT and CDR2 is FQNNGV. The CDR3 sequence is 14 residues long. CDR3 sequence (DNA): TGTGCCAGTAGTACTAGAGGGTTCAACAATGAGCAGTTCTTC. It encodes CASSTRGFNNEQFF. Full variable domain (remainder filled in from reference TRBV11-2 and TRBJ2-1): EAGVAQSPRYKIIEKRQSVAFWCNPISGHATLYWYQQILGQGPKLLIQFQNNGVVDDSQLPKDRFSAERLKGVDSTLKIQPAKLEDSAVYLCASSTRGFNNEQFFGPGTRLTVL.

With respect to this clonotype: This may come from a read error, since a much larger clone is one base off. The chain carries TRBV24-1 and TRBJ2-5; D unclear. Trimming removed 4 bases from V and 4 bases from J, with 12 bases in between. CDR3 length equals 14 residues. Germline V gene data show CDR1 as KGHDR and CDR2 as SFDVKD. CDR3 amino acids: CATSDRRSGETQYF. In nucleotides, the CDR3 is TGTGCCACCAGTGACCGGCGATCCGGAGAGACCCAGTACTTC.

For this clonotype: Compared with germline, one end of the junction differs, possibly owing to a read error. The CDR3 sequence is CARSFTGGDGNTIYF. The CDR3 bases are TGTGCCCGCAGCTTTACAGGGGGAGATGGAAACACCATATATTTC. This rearrangement joins TRBV11-2 to TRBJ1-3, with 8 bases aligning to TRBD1. This CDR3 contains 15 residues. Germline V CDR1 and CDR2: SGHAT, FQNNGV.

As regards this clonotype: Given the absence of the conserved phenylalanine or tryptophan at the CDR3 end, a read error is likely. It is unclear where the CDR3 begins or ends on the DNA, so no DNA is shown, and the CDR3 is as TCRdb lists it. This chain uses TRBV12-3 or TRBV12-4 with TRBJ2-5; the table assigns TRBD1, which was not confirmed against the DNA. Including both end residues, the CDR3 is 13 amino acids long. The CDR3 here is CASNRCGTETQHL.

To note about this clonotype: At one of its ends the junction is not consistent with the germline gene, which may arise from a read error. The chain recombines TRBV5-1 with TRBJ2-3; D is perhaps TRBD2 (7 bases). This CDR3 region has 14 residues. Looked up from germline, CDR1 is SGHRS and CDR2 is YFSETQ. DNA of the CDR3: TGCCCCAGCACCGCGGGGGCAGCGGGAGATACGCAGTATTTT. Its translation: CPSTAGAAGDTQYF.

The J gene is TRBJ2-1, the V gene TRBV11-2; no clear D gene. The CDR3 covers 11 residues. CDR1 and CDR2 from the germline V gene are SGHAT and FQNNGV. Trimming shortened V by 5 bases and J by 16 bases, and 15 bases separated the two germline ends. This chain's CDR3 is CASSIGPPHFF. The CDR3 nucleotides are TGTGCCAGCAGCATCGGCCCGCCCCACTTCTTC. The full variable domain, with the rest looked up from reference TRBV11-2 and TRBJ2-1, is EAGVAQSPRYKIIEKRQSVAFWCNPISGHATLYWYQQILGQGPKLLIQFQNNGVVDDSQLPKDRFSAERLKGVDSTLKIQPAKLEDSAVYLCASSIGPPHFFGPGTRLTVL.

The table lists this clonotype with a few counts. An end of the junction differs from the germline gene, which may be a read error. The V gene is TRBV4-3, the J gene TRBJ2-3; weak D call: TRBD2 (5 bases). CDR1 is LGHNA, CDR2 YSLEER, per germline. The CDR3 extends over 14 amino acids. CDR3 protein: CASSQRTFTDTRYF. CDR3 in DNA: TGCGCCAGCAGCCAACGGACTTTCACAGATACGCGGTATTTT.

The table lists this clonotype with many counts. The chain recombines TRBV6-1 with TRBJ2-5, with a possible D match to TRBD1 (6 bases). The CDR3 contains 19 residues. Trimming removed 1 base at V and 2 bases at J, with 23 bases between. Germline lookup yields CDR1 MNHNS and CDR2 SASEGT. CDR3 sequence: CASSEGWSGRPTGQETQYF. CDR3 bases: TGTGCCAGCAGTGAAGGGTGGAGTGGCCGCCCGACAGGACAAGAGACCCAGTACTTC.

This clonotype was seen only once. The junction departs from germline at one end; a sequencing error may be responsible. The chain is built from TRBV19 and TRBJ2-5; 7 bases line up with TRBD1. Per the germline V gene, CDR1 is LNHDA and CDR2 is SQIVND (reference sequence). The CDR3 consists of 14 residues. The CDR3 loop reads CARPTGERGETRYF. The DNA of the CDR3 is TGTGCCAGGCCTACAGGGGAAAGAGGAGAGACCCGGTACTTC. The entire variable domain, with the rest obtained from reference TRBV19 and TRBJ2-5, is as follows: DGGITQSPKYLFRKEGQNVTLSCEQNLNHDAMYWYRQDPGQGLRLIYYSQIVNDFQKGDIAEGYSVSREKKESFPLTVTSAQKNPTAFYLCARPTGERGETRYFGPGTRLLVL.

Remarks on this clonotype: Being one base from a much bigger clone, this may be a read error. The chain uses TRBV10-3 and TRBJ2-1; 9 nucleotides agree with TRBD2. The CDR3 consists of 17 residues. CDR1 and CDR2 from the germline V gene are ENHRY and SYGVKD. CDR3 bases: TGTGACATCAGTGAGGGGCGGGGGGGCAGTCGAGACAATGAGCAGTCCTTC. This gives the protein CDISEGRGGSRDNEQSF.

The V call is TRBV11-1, the J call TRBJ1-1; D perhaps matches TRBD1 (6 bases). The V and J ends lost 8 bases and 1 base respectively, with 14 bases between them. The CDR3 is made up of 14 amino acids. Germline CDR1 SGHAT, CDR2 FQDESV (reference sequence). The CDR3 DNA reads TGTGCCAGCTGGTCGGCCAGGGGGAACACTGAAGCTTTCTTT. This codes for CASWSARGNTEAFF.

This clonotype was counted many times. The chain couples TRBV28 to TRBJ2-2; TRBD2 matches at 9 bases. Germline CDR1 reads MDHEN; CDR2 reads SYDVKM. Germline trimming cut 7 bases from V and 6 bases from J; bases unmatched to any gene: 6. CDR3 length: 14 amino acids. CDR3 DNA: TGTGCCAGCAAGGCTCCTAGCGGGGCCGGGGAGCTGTTTTTT. Residues: CASKAPSGAGELFF.

Details on this clonotype: Germline and junction disagree at one end, which may indicate a read error. The chain carries TRBV6-5 and TRBJ2-7; TRBD1 matches at 7 bases. Germline CDR1 MNHEY, CDR2 SVGAGI. The CDR3 covers 13 residues. The CDR3 sequence: CSSNRQGDYEQYF. CDR3 sequence (DNA): TGTTCCAGCAACCGACAGGGAGACTACGAGCAGTACTTC.

This clonotype has a single count. The chain recombines TRBV13 with TRBJ1-1; D gene unclear. This CDR3 is 12 amino acids long. Germline CDR1 reads PRHDT; CDR2 reads FYEKMQ (reference sequence). V was trimmed by 5 bases and J by 10 bases, leaving 14 bases between them. The CDR3 DNA follows: TGTGCCAGCAGCACCAGCGGCGGTGGAGCTTTCTTT. It encodes CASSTSGGGAFF.

In the case of this clonotype: One junction end does not reproduce the germline sequence, and a read error may be involved. V gene TRBV11-2 combines with J gene TRBJ2-7, with 7 bases that match TRBD2. Germline lookup yields CDR1 SGHAT and CDR2 FQNNGV. The CDR3 sequence is 16 residues long. Here the CDR3 reads CASSHGTNVLAYGQYF. CDR3 nucleotide sequence: TGTGCCAGCAGCCACGGGACTAACGTGCTAGCCTACGGGCAGTACTTC.

At least ten counts were recorded for this clonotype. The rearrangement uses TRBV2 and TRBJ2-5; TRBD2 matches 9 bases. The germline CDR1 and CDR2 sequences are SNHLY and FYNNEI. The CDR3 is 13 residues long. Trimming cost V 6 bases and J 5 bases; bases outside gene matches: 4. CDR3 amino acids: CASSGTSMETQYF. DNA of the CDR3: TGTGCCAGCAGCGGGACTAGCATGGAGACCCAGTACTTC.

There are a few counts of this clonotype. The junction departs from germline at one end; a sequencing error may be responsible. This rearrangement joins TRBV2 to TRBJ1-5, with a tentative D call TRBD1 (6 bases). This CDR3 contains 14 residues. The germline CDR1 and CDR2 sequences are SNHLY and FYNNEI. The CDR3 reads CAISRQGYGQPQHF. The CDR3, as DNA: TGTGCCATCAGTCGGCAGGGGTACGGACAGCCCCAGCATTTT.

In this sample, this clonotype turned up once. The junction does not match germline at one end; this may be a read error. The chain employs TRBV12-3 or TRBV12-4 and TRBJ2-5, with TRBD1 matching 7 bases. The CDR3 length is 13 residues. The CDR3, as DNA: TGTACCAGCCGCAAGACAGGGACGGAGACCCAGTACTTC. Translating it yields CTSRKTGTETQYF.

The V gene is TRBV11-1, the J gene TRBJ1-2; tentatively, D is TRBD1 (5 bases). V was trimmed by 5 bases and J by 0 bases, leaving 19 bases between them. The CDR3 is made up of 17 amino acids. The germline gives CDR1 SGHAT, CDR2 FQDESV (reference sequence). For the CDR3, the DNA is TGTGCCAGCAGCCGAATCGGGACGATAATAGCTAACTATGGCTACACCTTC. Translation gives CASSRIGTIIANYGYTF. Filled out from reference TRBV11-1 and TRBJ1-2, the complete variable domain reads EAEVAQSPRYKITEKSQAVAFWCDPISGHATLYWYRQILGQGPELLVQFQDESVVDDSQLPKDRFSAERLKGVDSTLKIQPAELGDSAMYLCASSRIGTIIANYGYTFGSGTRLTVV.

With respect to this clonotype: The junction differs from germline at one of its ends, possibly a read error. The rearrangement uses TRBV4-3 and TRBJ2-3; possibly TRBD2 for D (6 bases). This CDR3 has 19 amino acids. Germline loops: CDR1 LGHNA, CDR2 YSLEER. The CDR3 sequence is CASSQSCHEARTSTDMQYF. The CDR3 region has the DNA TGCGCCAGCAGCCAATCTTGTCATGAGGCCCGAACTAGCACAGATATGCAGTATTTT.

V is TRBV5-5 and J is TRBJ2-5; weak D call: TRBD2 (7 bases). CDR1 and CDR2 (germline): SGHKS, YYEKEE (reference sequence). The CDR3 extends over 14 amino acids. Trimming removed 6 bases from V and 5 bases from J, with 17 bases in between. CDR3 protein: CASTWGGRWETQYF. CDR3 DNA sequence: TGTGCCAGCACCTGGGGGGGGCGCTGGGAGACCCAGTACTTC.

This clonotype was counted only a few times. The chain uses TRBV29-1 and TRBJ2-2; tentative D call: TRBD2 (5 bases). The germline gives CDR1 SQVTM, CDR2 ANQGSEA. The CDR3 is 11 residues long. The chain's CDR3 is CSATGNGELFF. For the CDR3, the DNA is TGCAGTGCCACGGGGAACGGGGAGCTGTTTTTT.

A remark on this clonotype: Likely a read error: the CDR3 ends without its conserved phenylalanine or tryptophan. The chain links TRBV6-1 to TRBJ2-5; TRBD2 aligns across 8 bases. The CDR3 runs 14 residues. Germline CDR1 MNHNS, CDR2 SASEGT. The CDR3, as DNA: TGTGTCAGCAGTCAGGGACTAGTCCAAGAGACCCAGTACTTA. This gives the protein CVSSQGLVQETQYL.

The chain uses TRBV29-1 and TRBJ1-2, with D uncertain. V lost 8 bases and J 12 bases, leaving 16 bases between the germline ends. This CDR3 has 10 amino acids. CDR1 SQVTM and CDR2 ANQGSEA come from the germline V gene. CDR3 sequence reads: CSTQDGSHTF. Written as DNA, the CDR3 is TGCAGCACTCAGGATGGAAGCCACACCTTC. Full variable domain (missing parts from reference TRBV29-1 and TRBJ1-2): SAVISQKPSRDICQRGTSLTIQCQVDSQVTMMFWYRQQPGQSLTLIATANQGSEATYESGFVIDKFPISRPNLTFSTLTVSNMSPEDSSIYLCSTQDGSHTFGSGTRLTVV.

A remark on this clonotype: The CDR3 ends on some other residue instead of the conserved phenylalanine or tryptophan, so this is likely a read error. The chain employs TRBV24-1 and TRBJ2-7; 11 nucleotides align to TRBD2. V dropped 4 bases and J dropped 3; count of bases not matched to a gene: 4. The CDR3 totals 15 residues. Germline-derived CDR1 and CDR2 are KGHDR and SFDVKD. Here the CDR3 DNA reads TGTGCCACCAGTGACTCAACTAGCGGGAGCTACGAGCAGTACCTA. Translated, it gives CATSDSTSGSYEQYL.